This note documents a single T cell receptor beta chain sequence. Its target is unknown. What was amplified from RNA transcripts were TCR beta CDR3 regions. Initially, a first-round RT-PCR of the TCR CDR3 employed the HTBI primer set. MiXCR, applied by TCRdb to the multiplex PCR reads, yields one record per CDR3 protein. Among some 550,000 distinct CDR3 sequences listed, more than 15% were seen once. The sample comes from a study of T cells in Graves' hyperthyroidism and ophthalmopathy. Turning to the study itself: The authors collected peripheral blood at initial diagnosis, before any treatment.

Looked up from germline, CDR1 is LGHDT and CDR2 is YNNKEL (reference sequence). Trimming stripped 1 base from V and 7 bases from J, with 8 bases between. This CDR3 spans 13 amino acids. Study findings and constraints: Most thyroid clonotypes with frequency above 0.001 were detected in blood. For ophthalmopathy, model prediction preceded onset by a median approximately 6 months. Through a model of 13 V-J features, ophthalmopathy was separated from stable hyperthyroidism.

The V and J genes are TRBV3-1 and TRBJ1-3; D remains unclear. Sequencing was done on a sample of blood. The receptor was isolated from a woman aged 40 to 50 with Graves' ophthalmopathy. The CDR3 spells CASSQASVNTIYF. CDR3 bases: TGTGCCAGCAGCCAAGCTTCGGTGAACACCATATATTTT. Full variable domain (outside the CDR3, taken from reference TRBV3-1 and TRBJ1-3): DTAVSQTPKYLVTQMGNDKSIKCEQNLGHDTMYWYKQDSKKFLKIMFSYNNKELIINETVPNRFSPKSPDKAHLNLHINSLELGDSAVYFCASSQASVNTIYFGEGSWLTVV.